The clone carrying this T cell receptor (beta chain) was seen repeatedly, ten times or more. RNA transcripts were the template, and TCR beta CDR3 regions were amplified from them. The authors performed first-round RT-PCR with HTBI primers and then a second-round multiplex PCR. Using its own MiXCR run on the multiplex PCR reads, TCRdb lists one record per CDR3 protein. The sample has roughly 350,000 distinct CDR3 sequences, about a sixth seen once. This sample was included in a study of Graves' ophthalmopathy and Graves' hyperthyroidism. Exclusion criteria comprised other autoimmune diseases, uncontrolled infections, pregnancy or lactation in patients. The CDR3 contains 15 residues. V was pared by 5 bases and J by 3 bases, with 17 bases between. Germline-derived CDR1 and CDR2 are SEHNR and FQNEAQ (reference sequence).

Sequencing input: peripheral blood. The chain carries TRBV7-9 and TRBJ2-7; D not certain. The sequence was obtained from an adult woman with stable Graves' hyperthyroidism. The CDR3 protein is CASSNTQGRLYEQYF. CDR3 DNA: TGTGCCAGCAGCAACACACAAGGTCGGCTCTACGAGCAGTACTTC.